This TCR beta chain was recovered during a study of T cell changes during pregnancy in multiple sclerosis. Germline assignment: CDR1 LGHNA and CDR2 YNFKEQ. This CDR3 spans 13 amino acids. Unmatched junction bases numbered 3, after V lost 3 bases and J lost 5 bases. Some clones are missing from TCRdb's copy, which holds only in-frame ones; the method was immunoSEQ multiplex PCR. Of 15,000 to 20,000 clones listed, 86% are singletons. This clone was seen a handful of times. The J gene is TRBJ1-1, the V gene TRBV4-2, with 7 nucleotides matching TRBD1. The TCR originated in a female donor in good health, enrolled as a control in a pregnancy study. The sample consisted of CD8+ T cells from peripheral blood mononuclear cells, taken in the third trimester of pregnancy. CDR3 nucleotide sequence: TGTGCCAGCAGCCACCCGACAGGGACTGAAGCTTTCTTT. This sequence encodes CASSHPTGTEAFF.